Listed below are T cell receptor beta chains from one sample, sequenced in a study of blood T cells in healthy people across ages. TCRdb passed the 5' RACE reads through MiXCR, listing each CDR3 protein once. The data hold around 1,900,000 distinct CDR3 sequences, with more than 35% observed a single time. The sequencing input was blood. The receptors were gathered from a human donor in good health. Both conserved end residues are part of each CDR3. D genes are given only for firm matches. Part of the rows lack a size; the others show once, few, many or a class for expanded clones.

D gene | J gene | clone size | V gene | CDR3 length | CDR3 protein | CDR3 DNA
. | TRBJ2-6 | . | TRBV5-5 | 17 | CASSLNGGRSGANVLTF | TGTGCCAGCAGCTTGAATGGGGGGCGATCTGGGGCCAACGTCCTGACTTTC
TRBD2 | TRBJ2-1 | . | TRBV7-2 | 20 | CASSLGLFQRGASTYNEQFF | TGTGCCAGCAGCTTAGGTCTTTTCCAGCGGGGGGCCTCAACCTACAATGAGCAGTTCTTC
. | TRBJ2-5 | few | TRBV6-5 | 15 | CASTLGALGQETQYF | TGTGCCAGCACCTTGGGGGCGTTGGGACAAGAGACCCAGTACTTC
. | TRBJ1-4 | few | TRBV9 | 11 | CASSAQGHLFF | TGTGCCAGCAGCGCCCAAGGTCACCTGTTTTTT
. | TRBJ2-1 | . | TRBV5-1 | 14 | CASSLASEFNERFF | TGCGCCAGCAGCTTGGCCTCGGAGTTCAATGAGCGGTTCTTC
. | TRBJ1-1 | many | TRBV12-3/TRBV12-4 | 13 | CASSPGTHTEAFF | TGTGCCAGCAGTCCCGGGACCCACACTGAAGCTTTCTTT
. | TRBJ2-1 | many | TRBV15 | 16 | CATSRDPVTGANEQFF | TGTGCCACCAGCAGAGACCCCGTGACGGGAGCTAATGAGCAGTTCTTC
. | TRBJ1-1 | once | TRBV7-4 | 16 | CASSYGPSVVNTEAFF | TGTGCCAGCAGCTACGGGCCCTCGGTGGTGAACACTGAAGCTTTCTTT
TRBD1 | TRBJ2-1 | . | TRBV7-2 | 16 | CASSFTGTGRYNEQFF | TGTGCCAGCAGCTTTACCGGGACAGGGAGGTACAATGAGCAGTTCTTC
TRBD2 | TRBJ2-1 | once | TRBV28 | 15 | CASILGPGGHNEQFF | TGTGCCAGCATTTTAGGGCCGGGGGGACACAATGAGCAGTTCTTC
. | TRBJ2-1 | few | TRBV7-2 | 12 | CASNAAYNEQFF | TGTGCCAGCAACGCCGCCTACAATGAGCAGTTCTTC
TRBD2 | TRBJ2-1 | . | TRBV4-2 | 16 | CANSQGGTNIYNEQFF | TGTGCCAACAGCCAAGGCGGGACTAATATTTACAATGAGCAGTTCTTC
. | TRBJ2-7 | . | TRBV24-1 | 13 | CATSDQYGYEQYF | TGTGCCACCAGTGATCAATACGGCTACGAGCAGTACTTC
TRBD1 | TRBJ2-4 | few | TRBV5-5 | 13 | CASSSGTADIQYF | TGTGCCAGCAGCTCCGGGACAGCAGACATTCAGTACTTC
. | TRBJ2-7 | few | TRBV5-1 | 14 | CASSLLKGPDEQYF | TGCGCCAGCAGCTTGCTCAAGGGCCCGGACGAGCAGTACTTC
. | TRBJ2-7 | . | TRBV6-2/TRBV6-3 | 11 | CASRTHYEQYF | TGTGCCAGCAGGACACACTACGAGCAGTACTTC